This T cell receptor (beta chain) was captured in a study of blood T cell repertoires in COVID-19. Across the study: Samples representing acute and convalescent COVID-19 were sourced from the United States, Italy and Spain.

Seattle researchers signed up patients amid active infection and tracked them longitudinally. V was cut by 8 bases and J by 2 bases, with 16 bases left in between. CDR1 is SGHNT and CDR2 is YENEEA in the germline V gene. CDR3 length: 15 amino acids. As originally analysed: Amplification of reference gene primers provided the estimated nucleated cell counts. Method: immunoSEQ multiplex PCR; TCRdb's copy keeps in-frame clones and lacks some. V, J and clone size derive from that table, while D and trimming were established from the DNA sequence. The sample shows around 270,000 clones, over 75% of them seen only once.

The chain employs TRBV11-3 and TRBJ2-1, with TRBD2 as a possible D gene (6 bases). The source is a human donor with COVID-19, enrolled during active disease. The donor label of this sample is uncertain. The sequenced sample was peripheral blood. The CDR3 reads CASGNSGRTYNEQFF. The CDR3 bases are TGTGCCAGCGGTAATAGCGGTCGTACCTACAATGAGCAGTTCTTC.